This T cell receptor beta chain stems from a study of cytomegalovirus exposure and HLA in healthy donors. Study overall: As released early, the data held approximately 80 million unique TCRs from HLA-typed donors.

A multiplex PCR was run with 60 Vbeta primers and 13 Jbeta primers. Generated by immunoSEQ multiplex PCR, the TCRdb table keeps only in-frame clones and is missing some. The data hold under 40,000 clones, with roughly 76% observed a single time. Study-wide points: The authors judged a highly shared variant cluster likely a sequencing artifact. Presence/absence analyses rested on an assumption that sequencing depth was roughly uniform across donors.

In the case of this clone: The antigen remains undetermined.

The V and J ends lost 4 bases and 4 bases respectively, with 16 bases between them. The CDR3 covers 15 residues. Germline V CDR1 and CDR2: MDHEN, SYDVKM. This clonotype was obtained from a woman between 35 and 50 years old in good health and CMV-seronegative. The V call is TRBV28, the J call TRBJ1-2, with D possibly matching TRBD1 (5 bases). The specimen was PBMCs. The DNA of the CDR3 is TGTGCCAGCAGTTCCCCCGGGACGGGAGTCTATGGCTACACCTTC. Amino acids: CASSSPGTGVYGYTF.